This TCR beta chain originates from a study of T-cell reconstitution after alpha-beta-depleted transplantation in children. General study findings and limits: At the one-year point after transplant, T-cell counts and TCRbeta diversity were found to come mostly from T cells that had been newly produced. Expanded clones from the graft, numbering several hundred, reportedly supplied alpha-beta T cells about two months after transplant. Some patients showed high day-60 TCRbeta diversity, which derived from surviving recipient T cells and thymic progenitors.

CDR3 length equals 14 residues. The V gene lost 6 bases and the J gene lost 6 bases, with 15 bases spanning the gap. Germline values: CDR1 MNHEY, CDR2 SMNVEV (reference sequence). For TCRbeta, the library was prepared with unique molecular identifiers. TCRdb reprocessed the PCR reads via MiXCR and lists one record per CDR3 protein. The sample includes about 830,000 distinct CDR3 sequences, under 20% of them seen just once. This clonotype was observed a few times. Its target is unknown. The source of this sequence is a male patient aged 5 to 17 who had a stem cell transplant for acute lymphoblastic leukemia, so the T cells may come from the graft donor. The sequences come from PBMCs, mostly from graft donor cells, collected 360 days after TCRalphabeta/CD19-depleted stem cell transplant. The rearrangement uses TRBV27 and TRBJ2-1, with D uncertain. The CDR3 here is CASSLTVRANEQFF. CDR3 in DNA: TGTGCCAGCAGCCTCACCGTCAGAGCCAATGAGCAGTTCTTC.